A single T cell receptor (beta chain) is shown here with its context. This sample was taken from a study of blood T cell repertoires in COVID-19. CDR1 is LNHDA, CDR2 SQIVND, per germline (reference sequence). The CDR3 covers 15 residues. Deletions cut 4 bases from V and 1 base from J, with 13 bases between. Per the authors' pipeline: Estimates of nucleated cell counts were drawn from the amplification of reference gene primers. Only in-frame clones appear in the TCRdb table, and some are missing; sequencing was by immunoSEQ multiplex PCR. Clone size and the V and J calls come from that table; the DNA yielded D and trimming. This sample has around 250,000 clones, with 91% found just once.

The chain carries TRBV19 and TRBJ1-1, with D possibly being TRBD1 (6 bases). The sequence was collected from a human donor in a cohort exposed to, infected with or recovered from COVID-19 (not recorded which). The donor label of this sample is uncertain. The sequenced material came from PBMCs or T cells enriched from blood (not recorded which). The CDR3 DNA sequence: TGTGCCAGTAGTAGGGGGACAAGTGCGAACACTGAAGCTTTCTTT. Its translation: CASSRGTSANTEAFF.